This TCR beta chain appears in the sequencing data of a study of cytomegalovirus exposure and HLA in healthy donors. Primers: 60 Vbeta forward and 13 Jbeta reverse. Sequencing used immunoSEQ multiplex PCR; TCRdb keeps in-frame clones, though not all of them. In the table there are about 120,000 clones, roughly 80% of which are singletons. General study results and limits: Later on, a genetic analysis was performed. It linked a missense variant in DCLRE1C with V- and J-gene trimming of TCR beta.

Germline-derived CDR1 and CDR2 are MNHEY and SMNVEV (reference sequence). Trimming removed 3 bases at V and 2 bases at J, with 10 bases between. The CDR3 length is 14 residues. Turning to this clone: Its cognate antigen is unknown.

The sequencing sample was made of PBMCs. This clonotype originated in a young man in good health and CMV-seronegative. The chain couples TRBV27 to TRBJ1-2; D remains ambiguous. The CDR3 region is CASSFLYTNYGYTF. CDR3 DNA: TGTGCCAGCAGTTTCCTTTACACGAACTATGGCTACACCTTC.